This TCR beta chain was obtained from a study of radiotherapy plus CTLA-4 blockade in lung cancer. Germline lookup yields CDR1 SQVTM and CDR2 ANQGSEA. V gave up 6 bases and J gave up 4 bases, with 22 bases separating them. The CDR3 sequence is 16 residues long. This table comes from immunoSEQ multiplex PCR, and its TCRdb copy is limited to in-frame clones, with some not included. The profile shows 40,000 to 55,000 clones, roughly 90% of them singletons. V gene TRBV29-1 combines with J gene TRBJ1-5, with a possible D match to TRBD1 (5 bases). The source of this sequence is a human donor with non-small cell lung cancer that progressed on radiotherapy plus ipilimumab. Some clones in this sample may be carry-over from other donors' samples. Material: peripheral blood, obtained from a patient treated with radiotherapy plus ipilimumab. DNA of the CDR3: TGCAGCGTGGGGGGAGTCGAGGGCGCCGGAAATCAGCCCCAGCATTTT. This codes for CSVGGVEGAGNQPQHF.